Described below is a single T cell receptor (beta chain) sequence and its context. No antigen is known for it. Preparing the TCRbeta library involved the use of unique molecular identifiers. Via MiXCR, TCRdb re-called the PCR reads, giving one row per CDR3 protein. The profile shows about 610,000 distinct CDR3 sequences, over 25% of them singletons. The V and J ends lost 4 bases and 0 bases respectively, with 17 bases between them. The CDR3 runs 16 residues. Germline CDR1 is SGHRS and CDR2 is YFSETQ. This sample was included in a study of T-cell reconstitution after alpha-beta-depleted transplantation in children. The study, taken as a whole, reports: Most T-cell counts and diversity one year after the transplant came from T cells that were newly produced.

The sample was PBMCs, taken before TCRalphabeta/CD19-depleted stem cell transplant. This receptor was taken from a boy younger than two with Wiskott-Aldrich syndrome, due to receive a stem cell transplant. The chain carries TRBV5-1 and TRBJ2-7; either TRBD1 or TRBD2 may supply D (5 bases each). CDR3 sequence (DNA): TGCGCCAGCAGCCCCGAGGGACCCCCTATCTCCTACGAGCAGTACTTC. Translating gives CASSPEGPPISYEQYF.